The 4 T cell receptor beta chains below come from one sample, sequenced in a study of beta chain features in type 1 diabetes (dated by TCRdb to 2016 to 2019). The library was produced with the immunoSEQ multiplex PCR assay. All of the isolated RNA was reverse transcribed with the High Capacity cDNA Reverse Transcription Kit, so expressed TCRB transcripts were sequenced. This immuneACCESS table, as held by TCRdb, lists in-frame sequences with V and J called but not all clones. Of the missing ones, under half trace to an unresolved V gene in checked studies; the others have no known cause. In all, the sample holds roughly 260,000 clones, and roughly 11% of those were seen once. The top ten hold more than 0.015% of the sample. Their recognized antigens are unknown. The investigation overall reported the following: A moderate but significant shortening of TCRB CDR3 length was observed in type 1 diabetes patients in all four CD4+ subsets.

The sequenced sample was naive CD4+ T cells from blood. The cell subset or site label here, explained by the study, means: true naive CD4+ T cells. All receptors come from a man aged 25 to 40 with type 1 diabetes.

This clone was counted a few times. This chain joins TRBV18 and TRBJ2-7; 10 bases match TRBD1. There are 14 residues in the CDR3. From germline, CDR1 is KGHSH and CDR2 LQKENI. V lost 6 bases to trimming and J lost 2 bases; unmatched junction nucleotides: 4. DNA of the CDR3: TGTGCCAGCTCCGGGACAGGGGCTGCCTACGAGCAGTACTTC. Its protein is CASSGTGAAYEQYF. The full variable domain, its missing parts supplied by reference TRBV18 and TRBJ2-7, is NAGVMQNPRHLVRRRGQEARLRCSPMKGHSHVYWYRQLPEEGLKFMVYLQKENIIDESGMPKERFSAEFPKEGPSILRIQQVVRGDSAAYFCASSGTGAAYEQYFGPGTRLTVT.

This clone was counted only a few times. This chain joins TRBV6-5 and TRBJ2-1, with TRBD1 as a possible D gene (6 bases). V shed 0 bases and J shed 6 bases, with 9 bases lying between them. The germline gives CDR1 MNHEY, CDR2 SVGAGI. The CDR3 covers 14 residues. In DNA form, the CDR3 reads TGTGCCAGCAGTTACTCGCAGGGGCTCAATGAGCAGTTCTTC. As protein: CASSYSQGLNEQFF.

CDR3 sequence (DNA): TGTGCCTGGAGTGTAAAAGCGGGGGGTACTAATGAAAAACTGTTTTTT. Its translation: CAWSVKAGGTNEKLFF. The rearrangement uses TRBV30 and TRBJ1-4; the D gene is possibly TRBD1 (5 bases). The CDR3 runs to 16 residues. Trimming took 0 bases from V and 2 from J, leaving 13 bases between them. CDR1 and CDR2 (germline): GTSNPN, SVGIG (reference sequence).

This chain connects TRBV7-8 to TRBJ2-2; D call uncertain. V was clipped by 3 bases and J by 0 bases, with 5 bases between them. CDR1 and CDR2 (germline): SGHVS, FQNEAQ. The CDR3 consists of 14 residues. The CDR3 here is CASSFGSNTGELFF. CDR3 nucleotides: TGTGCCAGCAGCTTCGGGTCGAACACCGGGGAGCTGTTTTTT.